These 27 T cell receptor beta chains were sequenced from one sample in a study of T cells in localized non-small cell lung cancer. Libraries were prepared by immunoSEQ multiplex PCR; TCRdb keeps only in-frame clonotypes and omits some of them. The table records under 30,000 clones, about 86% of them present only once. The sequences come from peripheral blood, collected before any cancer treatment. The receptor set was obtained from a female donor of 60 years or more with stage I lung adenocarcinoma.

The J gene is TRBJ2-5, the V gene TRBV7-6; the D is unclear. This CDR3 spans 11 amino acids. CDR1 and CDR2 from the germline V gene are SGHVS and FNYEAQ. Trimming removed 4 bases at V and 1 base at J, with 1 base between. As DNA, the CDR3 is TGTGCCAGCAGCTCCCAAGAGACCCAGTACTTC. Amino acids: CASSSQETQYF.

The rearrangement uses TRBV9 and TRBJ2-1; weak D call: TRBD2 (7 bases). Trimming left V 0 bases short and J 3 bases short, with 10 bases between. CDR1 and CDR2 (germline): SGDLS, YYNGEE. This CDR3 region has 15 residues. CDR3 sequence: CASSVEGGSYNEQFF. Written as DNA, the CDR3 is TGTGCCAGCAGCGTAGAGGGGGGGAGCTACAATGAGCAGTTCTTC.

This sequence joins TRBV19 and TRBJ2-2; D perhaps matches TRBD1 (6 bases). Germline-derived CDR1 and CDR2 are LNHDA and SQIVND (reference sequence). CDR3 length: 14 amino acids. Trimming took 5 bases from V and 3 from J, leaving 10 bases between them. In nucleotides, the CDR3 is TGTGCCAGTAGTTCGACAGGCGACACCGGGGAGCTGTTTTTT. Amino acids: CASSSTGDTGELFF.

CDR3 in amino acids: CASSPQTGQGEYNEQFF. The CDR3 DNA is TGTGCCAGCTCACCACAGACGGGACAGGGGGAATACAATGAGCAGTTCTTC. This rearrangement joins TRBV18 to TRBJ2-1; 11 bases align to TRBD1. Germline-derived CDR1 and CDR2 are KGHSH and LQKENI. The J segment lost 4 bases and the V segment lost 1 base, leaving 6 bases of the junction unmatched. This CDR3 has 17 residues.

The V and J genes are TRBV2 and TRBJ1-5; 7 bases are shared with TRBD1. The CDR3 spans 15 residues. V trimming: 6 bases; J trimming: 1 base; junction bases outside the gene matches: 6. Germline V gene data show CDR1 as SNHLY and CDR2 as FYNNEI. CDR3 coding DNA: TGTGCCAGCAGCCCAAACAGGGGAAGCAATCAGCCCCAGCATTTT. It yields the protein CASSPNRGSNQPQHF.

This rearrangement joins TRBV9 to TRBJ1-4; TRBD1 is a possible D gene (6 bases). The germline V and J ends were trimmed by 4 bases and 8 bases, with 18 bases remaining between them. The CDR3 spans 15 residues. The V gene's germline CDR1 is SGDLS and CDR2 YYNGEE. The CDR3 DNA reads as TGTGCCAGCAGCCCCAGGGGAGGCGTTTGGGAAAAACTGTTTTTT. It encodes CASSPRGGVWEKLFF.

V is TRBV19 and J is TRBJ2-2; TRBD2 agrees at 7 bases. Looked up from germline, CDR1 is LNHDA and CDR2 is SQIVND (reference sequence). This CDR3 spans 18 amino acids. With 8 bases clipped from V and 5 bases from J, the junction kept 20 bases outside the gene matches. CDR3 in DNA: TGTGCCAGTCATACCCCCTGGGGAGGGAATTCAAGGACCGGGGAGCTGTTTTTT. Translation: CASHTPWGGNSRTGELFF.

J is TRBJ1-5 and V is TRBV7-6; 10 bases map to TRBD1. The CDR3 has 14 residues. V lost 6 bases, J lost 7 bases, and 6 bases stayed unmatched. CDR1 and CDR2 (germline): SGHVS, FNYEAQ. The CDR3 sequence is CASSRGQGDQPQHF. The CDR3 bases are TGTGCCAGCAGTCGTGGACAGGGGGACCAGCCCCAGCATTTT.

The V call is TRBV2, the J call TRBJ2-5, with 9 nucleotides matching TRBD2. This CDR3 is built from 16 residues. V lost 4 bases, J lost 0 bases, and 6 bases stayed unmatched. Germline CDR1 and CDR2: SNHLY and FYNNEI. The CDR3 DNA follows: TGTGCCAGCAGTGTCTTAGCGGGAGTGTACCAAGAGACCCAGTACTTC. As protein: CASSVLAGVYQETQYF.

The V gene is TRBV4-2, the J gene TRBJ1-1; D may be TRBD1 (6 bases). The germline V and J ends were trimmed by 1 base and 8 bases, with 17 bases remaining between them. Germline V gives CDR1 LGHNA, CDR2 YNFKEQ. This CDR3 has 15 residues. The CDR3: CASSQGGPGKSEAFF. CDR3 in DNA: TGTGCCAGCAGCCAAGGGGGGCCAGGGAAGTCCGAAGCTTTCTTT.

The V and J genes are TRBV7-6 and TRBJ2-2; TRBD1 matches 8 bases. Germline V CDR1 and CDR2: SGHVS, FNYEAQ. Unmatched junction bases numbered 5, after V lost 4 bases and J lost 4 bases. This CDR3 contains 15 residues. The CDR3 loop is CASSYQGAGTGELFF. The CDR3 region has the DNA TGTGCCAGCAGCTACCAGGGGGCAGGCACCGGGGAGCTGTTTTTT.

This clone was counted a single time. The CDR3 loop reads CASSQVAYRDRRDEQFF. The CDR3 DNA is TGCGCCAGCAGCCAAGTGGCCTACAGGGATAGACGCGATGAGCAGTTCTTC. The chain couples TRBV4-1 to TRBJ2-1; D might be TRBD1 (6 bases). In germline, CDR1 is MGHRA, CDR2 YSYEKL. The CDR3 sequence is 17 residues long. Trimming left V 1 base short and J 8 bases short, with 21 bases between.

Comment on this clone: Germline and junction disagree at one end, which may indicate a read error. The chain couples TRBV5-1 to TRBJ2-7; TRBD2 aligns across 11 bases. The CDR3 length is 15 residues. The germline V gene has CDR1 SGHRS and CDR2 YFSETQ. The CDR3 here is CASSPRGTSGSIGDF. The CDR3 DNA is TGCGCCAGCAGCCCACGCGGGACTAGCGGATCAATAGGGGACTTC.

The V and J genes are TRBV7-3 and TRBJ2-5; 8 bases are a match to TRBD1. CDR3 length: 16 amino acids. Trimming removed 4 bases from V and 5 bases from J; junction bases left unmatched: 12. Germline V gene data show CDR1 as SGHTA and CDR2 as FQGTGA. The CDR3 is CASSSNPGGGGETQYF. The DNA of the CDR3 is TGTGCCAGCAGCTCGAACCCAGGGGGCGGTGGGGAGACCCAGTACTTC.

V usage is TRBV7-8 and J usage is TRBJ1-5; D not resolved. CDR1 SGHVS and CDR2 FQNEAQ come from the germline V gene. The CDR3 sequence is 13 residues long. Deletions cut 1 base from V and 4 bases from J, with 5 bases between. The CDR3 sequence: CASSLDWNQPQHF. Written as DNA, the CDR3 is TGTGCCAGCAGCTTAGATTGGAATCAGCCCCAGCATTTT. The whole variable domain, filled in from reference TRBV7-8 and TRBJ1-5, reads GAGVSQSPRYKVAKRGQDVALRCDPISGHVSLFWYQQALGQGPEFLTYFQNEAQLDKSGLPSDRFFAERPEGSVSTLKIQRTQQEDSAVYLCASSLDWNQPQHFGDGTRLSIL.

The chain combines TRBV21-1 with TRBJ1-1. TRBV21-1 is designated a pseudogene. The CDR3 runs 12 residues. In DNA, the CDR3 is TGTGCCAGCAGCGCCCGGCCCACTGAAGCTTTCTTT. As protein: CASSARPTEAFF.

The chain combines TRBV6-1 with TRBJ1-1; D gene uncertain. Germline assignment: CDR1 MNHNS and CDR2 SASEGT. V dropped 0 bases and J dropped 8 bases, with 10 bases sitting between them. The CDR3 runs 13 residues. Here the CDR3 reads CASSEAKTVEAFF. In DNA, the CDR3 is TGTGCCAGCAGTGAAGCGAAGACGGTAGAAGCTTTCTTT.

This sequence joins TRBV7-2 and TRBJ1-1; perhaps TRBD1 as D (6 bases). Between the trimmed V and J ends, which lost 5 bases and 4 bases, there was a span of 14 bases. CDR3 length equals 14 residues. Looked up from germline, CDR1 is SGHTA and CDR2 is FQGNSA. CDR3 coding DNA: TGTGCCAGCAGCCCTCGACAGGTGTTCACTGAAGCTTTCTTT. Translation gives CASSPRQVFTEAFF.

This sequence joins TRBV7-9 and TRBJ1-1; tentative D call: TRBD1 (5 bases). CDR1 and CDR2 (germline): SEHNR, FQNEAQ (reference sequence). V was clipped by 7 bases and J by 2 bases, with 14 bases between them. CDR3 size: 14 residues. The CDR3 nucleotides read TGTGCCAGCACCCCTGGGGCGGTAAACACTGAAGCTTTCTTT. Its translation: CASTPGAVNTEAFF.

The rearrangement joins TRBV19 to TRBJ1-3, with D unresolved. Germline CDR1 reads LNHDA; CDR2 reads SQIVND (reference sequence). V shed 3 bases and J shed 0 bases, with 9 bases lying between them. This CDR3 spans 15 amino acids. The CDR3: CASSMGANSGNTIYF. As DNA, the CDR3 is TGTGCCAGTAGTATGGGCGCAAACTCTGGAAACACCATATATTTT.

This rearrangement joins TRBV19 to TRBJ2-3; D not resolved. The ends were cut back, 0 bases at V and 6 bases at J, with 4 bases in the middle. The CDR3 consists of 12 residues. The germline CDR1 and CDR2 sequences are LNHDA and SQIVND (reference sequence). CDR3 nucleotides: TGTGCCAGTAGTATAGAGGCCGATACGCAGTATTTT. This codes for CASSIEADTQYF.

The DNA for the CDR3 is TGTGCCAGCAGTGAAAGGACGAATGAGCGGGCAGGTTCTAGCACAGATACGCAGTATTTT. Translation: CASSERTNERAGSSTDTQYF. The chain recombines TRBV6-1 with TRBJ2-3; perhaps TRBD2 as D (6 bases). The CDR3 is made up of 20 amino acids. Germline lookup yields CDR1 MNHNS and CDR2 SASEGT. Trimming removed 2 bases at V and 0 bases at J, with 24 bases between.

The rearrangement uses TRBV6-5 and TRBJ1-3, with D perhaps matching TRBD1 (5 bases). The CDR3 has 15 residues. With 4 bases removed from V and 4 bases from J, the gap between germline ends came to 14 bases. CDR1 and CDR2 from the germline V gene are MNHEY and SVGAGI. In DNA form, the CDR3 reads TGTGCCAGCAGTTCCCCCGGGACGGTAGGAAACACCATATATTTT. Protein sequence: CASSSPGTVGNTIYF.

V and J are TRBV5-4 and TRBJ1-1; weak D call: TRBD1 (5 bases). Per the germline V gene, CDR1 is SGHNT and CDR2 is YYREEE (reference sequence). There are 15 residues in the CDR3. The ends were cut back, 7 bases at V and 0 bases at J, with 16 bases in the middle. The chain's CDR3 is CASSNRPGLNTEAFF. In nucleotides, the CDR3 is TGTGCCAGCTCGAACCGTCCGGGGCTGAACACTGAAGCTTTCTTT.

The chain links TRBV9 to TRBJ2-1; TRBD2 aligns across 7 bases. J lost 12 bases, V lost 3 bases, and 12 bases had no gene match. The germline V gene has CDR1 SGDLS and CDR2 YYNGEE. This CDR3 has 14 residues. CDR3 nucleotides: TGTGCCAGCAGCGCCGAGGAGCGGGGCTACTGGCAGTTCTTC. Protein product: CASSAEERGYWQFF. Drawing the rest from reference TRBV9 and TRBJ2-1, the complete variable domain is DSGVTQTPKHLITATGQRVTLRCSPRSGDLSVYWYQQSLDQGLQFLIQYYNGEERAKGNILERFSAQQFPDLHSELNLSSLELGDSALYFCASSAEERGYWQFFGPGTRLTVL.

This chain links TRBV5-4 with TRBJ1-1, with 9 bases lining up with TRBD1. Germline-derived CDR1 and CDR2 are SGHNT and YYREEE (reference sequence). Unmatched junction bases numbered 13, after V lost 4 bases and J lost 9 bases. The CDR3 sequence is 15 residues long. The CDR3 region is CASSRAGTGFGQAFF. The CDR3 region has the DNA TGTGCCAGCAGCCGGGCCGGGACAGGGTTCGGGCAAGCTTTCTTT. Variable domain in full (rest from reference TRBV5-4 and TRBJ1-1): ETGVTQSPTHLIKTRGQQVTLRCSSQSGHNTVSWYQQALGQGPQFIFQYYREEENGRGNFPPRFSGLQFPNYSSELNVNALELDDSALYLCASSRAGTGFGQAFFGQGTRLTVV.

The rearrangement uses TRBV10-3 and TRBJ2-5, with 8 bases fitting TRBD1. The CDR3 spans 12 residues. The ends lost 10 bases at V and 3 bases at J; junction bases unmatched: 4. Looked up from germline, CDR1 is ENHRY and CDR2 is SYGVKD. CDR3 sequence: CATQTGEETQYF. The CDR3 nucleotides read TGTGCCACCCAGACAGGGGAAGAGACCCAGTACTTC.